This TCR beta chain was identified during a study of CD8+ T cells in alopecia areata. As concerns this clone: Antigen specificity is unknown.

V was cut by 9 bases and J by 3 bases, with 18 bases left in between. Per the germline V gene, CDR1 is MNHEY and CDR2 is SVGAGI. CDR3 length: 15 amino acids. Reverse transcribed after extraction, RNA yielded cDNA as the sequencing template. Data came from immunoSEQ multiplex PCR; TCRdb stores just in-frame clones and leaves some out. The top ten clones hold 0.9% to 1% of a sample with about 160,000 clones, around three fifths of them seen once. Study-wide results and limits: While tofacitinib was given, many expanded lesional clones persisted in scalp and blood.

Indicated treatment: oral pan-JAK inhibitor, 5-10 mg twice daily. This TCR derives from a human donor with alopecia areata. This specimen was CD4+ T cells sorted from blood, taken at week 4, from a patient treated with tofacitinib. The chain is built from TRBV6-5 and TRBJ2-1; TRBD2 is a possible D gene (6 bases). The CDR3 region is CASSTGLPLYNEQFF. The CDR3, as DNA: TGTGCCAGTTCAACGGGACTCCCCCTCTACAATGAGCAGTTCTTC.